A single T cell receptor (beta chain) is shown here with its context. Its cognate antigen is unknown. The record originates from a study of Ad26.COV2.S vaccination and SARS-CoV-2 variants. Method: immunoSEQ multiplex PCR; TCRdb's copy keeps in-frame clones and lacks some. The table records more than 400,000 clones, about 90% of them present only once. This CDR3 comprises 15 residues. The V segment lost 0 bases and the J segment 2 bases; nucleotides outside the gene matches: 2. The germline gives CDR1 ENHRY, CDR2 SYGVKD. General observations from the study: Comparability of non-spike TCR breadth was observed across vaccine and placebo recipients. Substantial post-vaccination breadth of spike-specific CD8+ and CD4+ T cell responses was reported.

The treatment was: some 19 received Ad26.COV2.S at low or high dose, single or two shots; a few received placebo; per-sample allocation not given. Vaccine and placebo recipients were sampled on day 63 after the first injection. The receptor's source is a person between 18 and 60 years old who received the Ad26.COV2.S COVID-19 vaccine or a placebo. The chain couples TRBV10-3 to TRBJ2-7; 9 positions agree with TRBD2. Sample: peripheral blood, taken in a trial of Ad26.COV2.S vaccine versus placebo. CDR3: CAISESLAGTYEQYF. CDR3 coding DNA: TGTGCCATCAGTGAGTCCCTAGCGGGAACCTACGAGCAGTACTTC.